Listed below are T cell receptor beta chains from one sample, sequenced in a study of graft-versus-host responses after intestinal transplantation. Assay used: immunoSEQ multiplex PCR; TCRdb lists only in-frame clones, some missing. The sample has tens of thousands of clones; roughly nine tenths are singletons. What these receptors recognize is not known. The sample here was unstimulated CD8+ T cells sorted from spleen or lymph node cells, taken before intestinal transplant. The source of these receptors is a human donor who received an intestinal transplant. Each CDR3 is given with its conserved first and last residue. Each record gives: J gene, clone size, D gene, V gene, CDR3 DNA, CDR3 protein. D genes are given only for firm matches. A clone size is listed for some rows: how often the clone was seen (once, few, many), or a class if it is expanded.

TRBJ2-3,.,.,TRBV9,TGTGCCAGCAGCTCGGAGGGGATCATTTCTAGCACAGATACGCAGTATTTT,CASSSEGIISSTDTQYF
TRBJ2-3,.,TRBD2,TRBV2,TGTGCCAGCAGTGGTCCCCTAGCGGGAGGGCCTATGCAGGGAACAGATACGCAGTATTTT,CASSGPLAGGPMQGTDTQYF
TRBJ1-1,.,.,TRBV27,TGTGCCAGCAGTTTAAATGTTCTCACTGAAGCTTTCTTT,CASSLNVLTEAFF
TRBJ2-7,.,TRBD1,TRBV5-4,TGTGCCAGCAGCTTCGGACAGGGGCCCTACGAGCAGTACTTC,CASSFGQGPYEQYF
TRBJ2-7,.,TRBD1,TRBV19,TGTGCCAGTAGTATTTCGACAGGGGGAGGAGGGTACGAGCAGTACTTC,CASSISTGGGGYEQYF
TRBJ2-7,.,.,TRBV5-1,TGCGCCAGCAGCCCTACGGGCTACGAGCAGTACTTC,CASSPTGYEQYF
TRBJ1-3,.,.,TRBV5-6,TGTGCCAGCAGCTCGTACTTCAAGGGGTACTCTGGAAACACCATATATTTT,CASSSYFKGYSGNTIYF
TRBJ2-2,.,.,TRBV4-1,TGCGCCAGCAGCCAAGGAGGAGGGCTCGGCACCGGGGAGCTGTTTTTT,CASSQGGGLGTGELFF
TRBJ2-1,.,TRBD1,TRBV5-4,TGTGCCAGCAGCTTAAGACAGGGCGATGAGCAGTTCTTC,CASSLRQGDEQFF
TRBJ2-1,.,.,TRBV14,TGTGCCAGCAGCCAAGGAGGAGCGTTCTCCTACAATGAGCAGTTCTTC,CASSQGGAFSYNEQFF
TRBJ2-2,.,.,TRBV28,TGTGCCAGCAGTTTATACAGGATGAACACCGGGGAGCTGTTTTTT,CASSLYRMNTGELFF
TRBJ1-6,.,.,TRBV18,TGTGCCAGCCAAGGGACTCTGAGCTCCTATAATTCACCCCTCCACTTT,CASQGTLSSYNSPLHF
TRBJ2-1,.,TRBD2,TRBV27,TGTGCCAGCCGGGGGGGCTACAATGAGCAGTTCTTC,CASRGGYNEQFF
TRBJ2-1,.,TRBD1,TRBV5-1,TGCGCCAGCAGCTCCACAGGGGGCAATGAGCAGTTCTTC,CASSSTGGNEQFF
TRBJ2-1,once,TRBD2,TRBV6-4,TGTGCCAGCAGTCCCGGGACTAGCGCTGGTGAGCAGTTCTTC,CASSPGTSAGEQFF
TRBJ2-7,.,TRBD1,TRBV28,TGTGCCAGCAGTTTACTCCAGGGGGCCTACGAGCAGTACTTC,CASSLLQGAYEQYF
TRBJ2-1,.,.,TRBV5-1,TGCGCCAGCAGCTTGGCGTCCAGGGCCTACAATGAGCAGTTCTTC,CASSLASRAYNEQFF
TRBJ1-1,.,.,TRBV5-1,TGCGCCAGCAGCTTGGATGACGGGGATCCTGAAGCTTTCTTT,CASSLDDGDPEAFF
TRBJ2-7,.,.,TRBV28,TGTGCCAGCAGTCCTGACAGGGAGGTGGACGAGCAGTACTTC,CASSPDREVDEQYF
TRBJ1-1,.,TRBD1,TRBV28,TGTGCCAGCAGTTTCCACGCCGACAGGGTGGGCCTCATGAACACTGAAGCTTTCTTT,CASSFHADRVGLMNTEAFF
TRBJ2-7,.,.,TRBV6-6,TGTGCCAGCAGTTACTCGGACATTGGGTACGAGCAGTACTTC,CASSYSDIGYEQYF
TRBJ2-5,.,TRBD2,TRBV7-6,TGTGCCAGCAGCTCCGGACTAGAGAATGGCCAGTACTTC,CASSSGLENGQYF
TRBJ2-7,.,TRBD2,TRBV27,TGTGCCAGCAGTTTCTTCGGGGGGGCCTACGAGCAGTACTTC,CASSFFGGAYEQYF
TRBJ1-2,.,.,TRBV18,TGTGCCAGCTCCAGACTGAATCCTCGGGGTCGTGGGGGCTACACCTTC,CASSRLNPRGRGGYTF
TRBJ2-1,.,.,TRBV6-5,TGTGCCAGCAGTTACTTCGTGGCGGGAGAGGACAGAGAGCAGTTCTTC,CASSYFVAGEDREQFF
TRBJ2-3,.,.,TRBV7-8,TGTGCCAGCAGCTTAGTGTGGGGGGAGCCCTACCTCCGCACAGATACGCAGTATTTT,CASSLVWGEPYLRTDTQYF
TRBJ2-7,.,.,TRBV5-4,TGTGCCAGCAGCTCTATAAGCTCCTACGAGCAGTACTTC,CASSSISSYEQYF
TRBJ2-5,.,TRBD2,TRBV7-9,TGTGCCAGCAGCCTAGCGGGAGCTGGGGAGACCCAGTACTTC,CASSLAGAGETQYF
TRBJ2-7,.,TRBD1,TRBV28,TGTGCCAGCAGTTTAGTGGGACAGGGCTACGAGCAGTACTTC,CASSLVGQGYEQYF
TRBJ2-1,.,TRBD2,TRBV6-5,TGTGCCAGCAGTGACTCTAGCGGGGGGGCCAATGAGCAGTTCTTC,CASSDSSGGANEQFF
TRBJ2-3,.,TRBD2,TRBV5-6,TGTGCCAGCACCTCACTAGCGCCCCGAACAGATACGCAGTATTTT,CASTSLAPRTDTQYF
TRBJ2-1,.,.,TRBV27,TGTGCCAGCAGTTTGGCGCGGCGGGTCAGCAACAATGAGCAGTTCTTC,CASSLARRVSNNEQFF
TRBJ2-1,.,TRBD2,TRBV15,TGTGCCACCAGCAGAGTCCTGGTCCAGCGGGAAGGCAACGGTGAGCAGTTCTTC,CATSRVLVQREGNGEQFF